This T cell receptor beta chain was captured in a study of cytomegalovirus exposure and HLA in healthy donors. Study-wide context: According to later analysis, the same platform produced the roughly 120 validation and about 630 first-cohort repertoires. The study's findings and limits: Most TCRs appeared rarely, but some public TCRs recurred in many donors. In vitro checks showed that a few CMV-associated chains really do target CMV antigens. The listing of 150 to 200 TCR beta chains classed them as cytomegalovirus-associated.

Comment on this clone: What it binds is unknown.

Method: immunoSEQ multiplex PCR; TCRdb's copy keeps in-frame clones and lacks some. The data show approximately 140,000 clones, almost 85% seen once. The germline V gene has CDR1 SEHNR and CDR2 FQNEAQ (reference sequence). This CDR3 contains 13 residues. The ends lost 9 bases at V and 4 bases at J; junction bases unmatched: 5. The rearrangement uses TRBV7-9 and TRBJ1-4; 7 bases map to TRBD1. The TCR comes from a young woman in good health and CMV-seronegative. Input material: PBMCs. CDR3: CASEGAINEKLFF. The CDR3 coding sequence is TGTGCCAGTGAGGGGGCGATTAATGAAAAACTGTTTTTT.